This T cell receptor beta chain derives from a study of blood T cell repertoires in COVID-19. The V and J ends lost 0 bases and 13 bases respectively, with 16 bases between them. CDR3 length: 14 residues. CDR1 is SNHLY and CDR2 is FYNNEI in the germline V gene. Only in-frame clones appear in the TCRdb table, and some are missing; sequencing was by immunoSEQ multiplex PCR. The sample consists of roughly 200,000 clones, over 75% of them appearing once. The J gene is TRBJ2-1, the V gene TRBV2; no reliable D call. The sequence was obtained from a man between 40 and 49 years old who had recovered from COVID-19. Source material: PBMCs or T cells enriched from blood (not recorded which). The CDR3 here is CASSEALAGYRQFF. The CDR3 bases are TGTGCCAGCAGTGAAGCCTTAGCCGGATATCGTCAGTTCTTC. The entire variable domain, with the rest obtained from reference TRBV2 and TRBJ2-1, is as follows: EPEVTQTPSHQVTQMGQEVILRCVPISNHLYFYWYRQILGQKVEFLVSFYNNEISEKSEIFDDQFSVERPDGSNFTLKIRSTKLEDSAMYFCASSEALAGYRQFFGPGTRLTVL.